The source of this T cell receptor (beta chain) is a study of Ad26.COV2.S vaccination and SARS-CoV-2 variants. Study context: Ad26.COV2.S was injected intramuscularly once or twice, 56 days apart.

Assay: immunoSEQ multiplex PCR; the TCRdb copy retains only in-frame clones and omits some. The table lists fewer than 800,000 clones, roughly 90% of them singletons. Indicated treatment: some 19 received Ad26.COV2.S at low or high dose, single or two shots; several received placebo; per-sample allocation not given. Samples came from day 63 after the first vaccine or placebo injection. V lost 0 bases, J lost 6 bases, and 6 bases lay in between. Looked up from germline, CDR1 is SGHTA and CDR2 is FQGTGA. CDR3 size: 13 residues. The origin of this receptor is a person between 18 and 59 years old who received the Ad26.COV2.S COVID-19 vaccine or a placebo. V and J are TRBV7-3 and TRBJ1-5; maybe TRBD1 (5 bases). The input for sequencing was peripheral blood, taken in a trial of Ad26.COV2.S vaccine versus placebo. The CDR3, as DNA: TGTGCCAGCAGCTTAACGCAGGGTCAGCCCCAGCATTTT. Translation: CASSLTQGQPQHF.